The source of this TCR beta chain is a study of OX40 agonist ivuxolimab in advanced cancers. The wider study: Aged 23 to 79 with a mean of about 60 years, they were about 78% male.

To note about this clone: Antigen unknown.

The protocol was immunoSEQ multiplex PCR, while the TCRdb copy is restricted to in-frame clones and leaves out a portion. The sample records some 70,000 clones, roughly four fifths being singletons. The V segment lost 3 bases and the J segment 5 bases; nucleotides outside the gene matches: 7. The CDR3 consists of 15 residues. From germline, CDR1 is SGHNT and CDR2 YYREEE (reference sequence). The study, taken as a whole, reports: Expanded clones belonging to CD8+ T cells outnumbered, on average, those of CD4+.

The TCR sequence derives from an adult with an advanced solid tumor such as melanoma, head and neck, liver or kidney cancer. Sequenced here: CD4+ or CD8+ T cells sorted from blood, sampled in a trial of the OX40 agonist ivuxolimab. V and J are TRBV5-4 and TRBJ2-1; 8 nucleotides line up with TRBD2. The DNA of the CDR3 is TGTGCCAGCAGCTACCGGACTAGCCAGAACAATGAGCAGTTCTTC. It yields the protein CASSYRTSQNNEQFF.